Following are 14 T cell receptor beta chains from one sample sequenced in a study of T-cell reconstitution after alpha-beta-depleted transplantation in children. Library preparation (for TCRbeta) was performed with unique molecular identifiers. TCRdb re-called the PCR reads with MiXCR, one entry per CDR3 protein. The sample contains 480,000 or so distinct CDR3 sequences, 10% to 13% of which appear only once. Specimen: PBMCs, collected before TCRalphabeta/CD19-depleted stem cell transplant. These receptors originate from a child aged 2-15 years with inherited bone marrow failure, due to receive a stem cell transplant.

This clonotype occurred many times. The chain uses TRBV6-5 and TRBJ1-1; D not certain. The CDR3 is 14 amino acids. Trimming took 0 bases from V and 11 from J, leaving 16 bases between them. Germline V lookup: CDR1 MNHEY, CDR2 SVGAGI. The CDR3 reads CASSYSIHYPVAFF. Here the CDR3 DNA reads TGTGCCAGCAGTTACTCGATACACTACCCCGTGGCTTTCTTT.

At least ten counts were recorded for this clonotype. The DNA of the CDR3 is TGTGCCAGCAGCGACCCGGGACAGGGGAATGAGCAGTTCTTC. It is translated as CASSDPGQGNEQFF. The genes are TRBV25-1 and TRBJ2-1; 10 positions match TRBD1. The V segment lost 6 bases and the J segment 7 bases; nucleotides outside the gene matches: 6. The length of the CDR3 is 14 residues. Looked up from germline, CDR1 is MGHDK and CDR2 is SYGVNS.

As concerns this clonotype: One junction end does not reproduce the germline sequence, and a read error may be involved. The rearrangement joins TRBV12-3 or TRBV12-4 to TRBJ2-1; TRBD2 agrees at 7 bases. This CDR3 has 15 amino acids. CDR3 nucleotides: TGTGCCAGCAGCCCCGGAGCGGGACCCTACAGTGAGCAGTTCTTC. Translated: CASSPGAGPYSEQFF.

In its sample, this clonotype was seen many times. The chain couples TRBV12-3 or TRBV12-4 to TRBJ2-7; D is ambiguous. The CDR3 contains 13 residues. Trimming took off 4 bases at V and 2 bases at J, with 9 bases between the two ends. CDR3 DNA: TGTGCCAGCAGTTATAGGGAAACCTACGAGCAGTACTTC. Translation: CASSYRETYEQYF.

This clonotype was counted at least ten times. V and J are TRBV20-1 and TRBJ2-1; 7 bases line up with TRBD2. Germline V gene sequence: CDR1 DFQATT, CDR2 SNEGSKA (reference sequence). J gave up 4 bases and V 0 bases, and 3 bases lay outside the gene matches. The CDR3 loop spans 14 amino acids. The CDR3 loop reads CSARDRTRYNEQFF. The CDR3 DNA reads TGCAGTGCTAGAGATAGGACTAGGTACAATGAGCAGTTCTTC.

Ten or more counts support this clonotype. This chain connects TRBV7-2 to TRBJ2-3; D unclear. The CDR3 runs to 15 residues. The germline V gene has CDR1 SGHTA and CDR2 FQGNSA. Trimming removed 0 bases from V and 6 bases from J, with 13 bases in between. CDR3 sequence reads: CASSLAWAPEDTQYF. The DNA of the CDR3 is TGTGCCAGCAGCTTAGCGTGGGCCCCGGAGGATACGCAGTATTTT.

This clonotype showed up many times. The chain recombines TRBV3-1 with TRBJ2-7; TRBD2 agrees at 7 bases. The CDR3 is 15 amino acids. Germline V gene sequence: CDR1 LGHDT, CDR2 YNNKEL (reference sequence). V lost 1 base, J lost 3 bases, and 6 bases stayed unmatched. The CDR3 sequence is CASSQGTSDLYEQYF. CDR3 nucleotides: TGTGCCAGCAGCCAAGGAACTAGCGACCTCTACGAGCAGTACTTC.

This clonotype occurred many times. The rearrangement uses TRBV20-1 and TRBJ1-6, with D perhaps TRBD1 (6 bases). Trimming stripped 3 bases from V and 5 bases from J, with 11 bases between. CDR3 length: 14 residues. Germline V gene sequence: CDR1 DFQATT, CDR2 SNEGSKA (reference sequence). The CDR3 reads CSASGQSDNSPLHF. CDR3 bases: TGCAGTGCTAGCGGACAGTCGGATAATTCACCCCTCCACTTT.

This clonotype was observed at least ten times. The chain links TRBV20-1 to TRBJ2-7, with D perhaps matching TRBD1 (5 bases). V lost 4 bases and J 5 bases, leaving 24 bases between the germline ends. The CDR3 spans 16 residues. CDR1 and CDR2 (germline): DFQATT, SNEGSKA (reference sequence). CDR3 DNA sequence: TGCAGTGCTAACCAAATTAGACAGTGGGAATGGAACGAGCAGTACTTC. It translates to CSANQIRQWEWNEQYF.

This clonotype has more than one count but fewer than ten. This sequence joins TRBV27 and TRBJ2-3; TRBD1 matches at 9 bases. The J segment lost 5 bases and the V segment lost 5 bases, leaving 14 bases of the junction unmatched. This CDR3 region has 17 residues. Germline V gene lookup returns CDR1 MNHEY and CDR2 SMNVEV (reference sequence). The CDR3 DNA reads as TGTGCCAGCAGTCTCTCGGGACAGGGTTTTTTTGGAGATACGCAGTATTTT. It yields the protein CASSLSGQGFFGDTQYF.

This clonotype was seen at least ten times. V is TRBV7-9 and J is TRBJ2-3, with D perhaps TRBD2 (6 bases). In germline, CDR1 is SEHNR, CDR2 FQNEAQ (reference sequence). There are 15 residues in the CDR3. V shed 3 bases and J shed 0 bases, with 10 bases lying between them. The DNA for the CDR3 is TGTGCCAGCAGCTTGGGACTGCTAAGCACAGATACGCAGTATTTT. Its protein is CASSLGLLSTDTQYF.

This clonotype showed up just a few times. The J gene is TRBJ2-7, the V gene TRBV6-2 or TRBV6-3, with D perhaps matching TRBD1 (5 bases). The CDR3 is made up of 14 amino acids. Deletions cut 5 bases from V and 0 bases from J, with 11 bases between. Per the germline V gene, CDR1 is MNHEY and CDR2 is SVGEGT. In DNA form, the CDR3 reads TGTGCCAGCAGTACCCTGGACACCTCCTACGAGCAGTACTTC. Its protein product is CASSTLDTSYEQYF.

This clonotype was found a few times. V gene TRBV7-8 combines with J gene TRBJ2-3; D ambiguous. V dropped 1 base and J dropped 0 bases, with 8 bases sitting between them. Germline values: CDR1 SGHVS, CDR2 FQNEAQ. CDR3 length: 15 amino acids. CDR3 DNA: TGTGCCAGCAGCTTAGGACATTTTAGCACAGATACGCAGTATTTT. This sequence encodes CASSLGHFSTDTQYF.

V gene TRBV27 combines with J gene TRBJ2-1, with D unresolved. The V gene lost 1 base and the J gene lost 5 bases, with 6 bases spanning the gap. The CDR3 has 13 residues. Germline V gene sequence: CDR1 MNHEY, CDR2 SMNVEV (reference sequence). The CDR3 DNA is TGTGCCAGCAGTTTATTTCCGAACAATGAGCAGTTCTTC. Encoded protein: CASSLFPNNEQFF.